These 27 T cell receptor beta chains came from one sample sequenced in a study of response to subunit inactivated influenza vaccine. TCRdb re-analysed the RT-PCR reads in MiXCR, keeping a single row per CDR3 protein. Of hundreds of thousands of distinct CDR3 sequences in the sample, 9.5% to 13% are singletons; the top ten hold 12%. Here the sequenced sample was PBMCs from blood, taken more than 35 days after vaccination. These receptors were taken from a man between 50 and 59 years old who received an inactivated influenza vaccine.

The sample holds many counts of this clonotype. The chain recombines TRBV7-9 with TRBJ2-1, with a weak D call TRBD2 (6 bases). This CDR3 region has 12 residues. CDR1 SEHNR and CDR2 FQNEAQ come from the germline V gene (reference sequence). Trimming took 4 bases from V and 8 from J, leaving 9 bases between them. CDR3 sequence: CASSSREHEQFF. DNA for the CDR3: TGTGCCAGCAGCTCCCGGGAGCATGAGCAGTTCTTC.

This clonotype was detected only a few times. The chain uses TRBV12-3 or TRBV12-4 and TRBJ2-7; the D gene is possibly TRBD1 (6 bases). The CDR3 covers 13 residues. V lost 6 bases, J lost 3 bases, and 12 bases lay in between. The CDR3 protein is CASRRGQFYEQYF. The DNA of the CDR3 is TGTGCCAGCAGACGAGGACAGTTCTACGAGCAGTACTTC.

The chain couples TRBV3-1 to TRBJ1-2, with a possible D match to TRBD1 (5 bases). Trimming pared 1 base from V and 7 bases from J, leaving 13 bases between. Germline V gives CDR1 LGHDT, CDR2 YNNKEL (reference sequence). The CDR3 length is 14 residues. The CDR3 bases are TGTGCCAGCAGCCAAGTAGAGATAAGGGGTGGCTACACCTTC. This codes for CASSQVEIRGGYTF. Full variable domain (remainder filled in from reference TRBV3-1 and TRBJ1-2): DTAVSQTPKYLVTQMGNDKSIKCEQNLGHDTMYWYKQDSKKFLKIMFSYNNKELIINETVPNRFSPKSPDKAHLNLHINSLELGDSAVYFCASSQVEIRGGYTFGSGTRLTVV.

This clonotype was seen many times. In nucleotides, the CDR3 is TGCAGCGTCGAACAAGGACCCGGGGAGCTGTTTTTT. Amino acid sequence: CSVEQGPGELFF. The chain couples TRBV29-1 to TRBJ2-2; D is unresolved. The CDR3 runs to 12 residues. V was pared by 6 bases and J by 6 bases, with 11 bases between. Germline values: CDR1 SQVTM, CDR2 ANQGSEA.

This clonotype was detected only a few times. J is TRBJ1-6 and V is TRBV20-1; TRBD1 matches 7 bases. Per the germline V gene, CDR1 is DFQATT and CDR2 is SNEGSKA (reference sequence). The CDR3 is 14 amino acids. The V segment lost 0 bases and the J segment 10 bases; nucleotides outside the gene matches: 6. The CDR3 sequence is CSARELTGSSPLHF. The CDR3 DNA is TGCAGTGCTAGAGAACTGACAGGGTCCTCACCCCTCCACTTT.

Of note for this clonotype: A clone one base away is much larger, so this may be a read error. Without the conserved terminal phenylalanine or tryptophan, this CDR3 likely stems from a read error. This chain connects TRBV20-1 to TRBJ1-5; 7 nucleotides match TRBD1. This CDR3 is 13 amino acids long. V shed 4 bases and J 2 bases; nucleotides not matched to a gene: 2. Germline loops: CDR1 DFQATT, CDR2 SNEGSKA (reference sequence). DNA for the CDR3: TGCAGTGCTACCGGGACAGGCAATCAGCCCCAGCATCTT. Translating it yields CSATGTGNQPQHL.

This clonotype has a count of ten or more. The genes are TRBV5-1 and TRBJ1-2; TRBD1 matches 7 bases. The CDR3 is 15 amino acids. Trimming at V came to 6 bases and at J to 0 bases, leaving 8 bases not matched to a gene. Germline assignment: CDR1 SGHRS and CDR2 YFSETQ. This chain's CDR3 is CASTLTGDSNYGYTF. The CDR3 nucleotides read TGCGCCAGCACCCTTACAGGGGACTCTAACTATGGCTACACCTTC.

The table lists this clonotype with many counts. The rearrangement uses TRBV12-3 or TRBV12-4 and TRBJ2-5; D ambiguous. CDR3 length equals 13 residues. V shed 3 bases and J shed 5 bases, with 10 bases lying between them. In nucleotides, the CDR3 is TGTGCCAGCAGTTTGTGGGCTGGGGAGACCCAGTACTTC. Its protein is CASSLWAGETQYF.

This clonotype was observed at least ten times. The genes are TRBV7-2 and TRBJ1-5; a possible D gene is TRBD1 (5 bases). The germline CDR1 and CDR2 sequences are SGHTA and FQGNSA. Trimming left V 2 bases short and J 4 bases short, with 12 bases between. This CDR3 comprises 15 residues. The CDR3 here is CASSLLFGGNQPQHF. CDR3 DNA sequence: TGTGCCAGCAGCTTATTATTCGGGGGGAATCAGCCCCAGCATTTT.

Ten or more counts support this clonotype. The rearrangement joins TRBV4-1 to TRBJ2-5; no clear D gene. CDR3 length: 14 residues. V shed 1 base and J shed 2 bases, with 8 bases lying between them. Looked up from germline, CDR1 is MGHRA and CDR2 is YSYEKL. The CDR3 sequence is CASSQVDNQETQYF. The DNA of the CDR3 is TGCGCCAGCAGCCAAGTTGACAATCAAGAGACCCAGTACTTC.

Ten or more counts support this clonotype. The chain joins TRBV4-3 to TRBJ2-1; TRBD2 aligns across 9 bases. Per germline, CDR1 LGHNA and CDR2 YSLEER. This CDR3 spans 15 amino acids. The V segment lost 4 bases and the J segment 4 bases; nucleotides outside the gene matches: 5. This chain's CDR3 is CASSLRTSEYNEQFF. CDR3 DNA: TGCGCCAGCAGCCTACGGACTAGCGAGTACAATGAGCAGTTCTTC.

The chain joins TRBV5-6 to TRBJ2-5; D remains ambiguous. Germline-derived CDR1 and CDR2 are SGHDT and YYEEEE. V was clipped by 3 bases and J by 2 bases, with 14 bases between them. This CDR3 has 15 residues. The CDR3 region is CASSWHGPAQETQYF. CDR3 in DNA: TGTGCCAGCAGCTGGCACGGTCCGGCACAAGAGACCCAGTACTTC.

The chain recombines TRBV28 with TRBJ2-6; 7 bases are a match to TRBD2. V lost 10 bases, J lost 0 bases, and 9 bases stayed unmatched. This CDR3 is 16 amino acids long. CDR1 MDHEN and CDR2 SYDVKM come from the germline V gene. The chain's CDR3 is CATKLAFSSGANVLTF. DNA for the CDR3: TGTGCCACCAAACTAGCGTTTAGCTCTGGGGCCAACGTCCTGACTTTC.

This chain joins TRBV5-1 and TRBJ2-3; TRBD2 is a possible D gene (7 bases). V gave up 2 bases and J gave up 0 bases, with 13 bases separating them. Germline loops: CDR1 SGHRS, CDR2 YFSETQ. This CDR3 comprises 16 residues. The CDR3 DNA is TGCGCCAGCAGCTTTAGGGGGGGGATTAGCACAGATACGCAGTATTTT. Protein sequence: CASSFRGGISTDTQYF.

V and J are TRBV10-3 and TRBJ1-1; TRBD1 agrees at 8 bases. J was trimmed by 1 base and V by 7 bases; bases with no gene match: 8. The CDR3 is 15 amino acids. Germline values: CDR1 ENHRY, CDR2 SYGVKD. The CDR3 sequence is CAIKGAGGTNTEAFF. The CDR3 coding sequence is TGTGCCATCAAAGGGGCAGGGGGCACGAACACTGAAGCTTTCTTT.

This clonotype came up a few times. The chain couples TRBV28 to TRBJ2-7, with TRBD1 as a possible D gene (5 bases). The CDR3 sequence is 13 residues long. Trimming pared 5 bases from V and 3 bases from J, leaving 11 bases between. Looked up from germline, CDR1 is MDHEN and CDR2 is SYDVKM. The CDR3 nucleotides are TGTGCCAGCAGTCTGGACAATATCTACGAGCAGTACTTC. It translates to CASSLDNIYEQYF.

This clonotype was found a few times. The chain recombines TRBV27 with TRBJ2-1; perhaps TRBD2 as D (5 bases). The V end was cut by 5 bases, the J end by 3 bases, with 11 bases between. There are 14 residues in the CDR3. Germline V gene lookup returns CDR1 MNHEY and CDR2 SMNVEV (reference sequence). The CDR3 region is CASSIGGVYNEQFF. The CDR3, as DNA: TGTGCCAGCAGTATAGGAGGAGTCTACAATGAGCAGTTCTTC.

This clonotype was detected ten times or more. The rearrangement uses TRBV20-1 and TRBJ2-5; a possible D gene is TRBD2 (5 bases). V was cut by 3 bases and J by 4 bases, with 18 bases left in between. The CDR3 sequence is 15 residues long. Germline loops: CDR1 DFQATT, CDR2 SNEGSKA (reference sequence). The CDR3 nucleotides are TGCAGTGCTAGCGGGCGTGAGGGTGGAGGAGAGACCCAGTACTTC. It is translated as CSASGREGGGETQYF.

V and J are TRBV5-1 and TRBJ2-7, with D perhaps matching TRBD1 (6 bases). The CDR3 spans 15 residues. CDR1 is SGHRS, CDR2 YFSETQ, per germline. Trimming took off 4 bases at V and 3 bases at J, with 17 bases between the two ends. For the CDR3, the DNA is TGCGCCAGCAGCGCCTTGGGGGCAAAGGACTACGAGCAGTACTTC. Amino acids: CASSALGAKDYEQYF.

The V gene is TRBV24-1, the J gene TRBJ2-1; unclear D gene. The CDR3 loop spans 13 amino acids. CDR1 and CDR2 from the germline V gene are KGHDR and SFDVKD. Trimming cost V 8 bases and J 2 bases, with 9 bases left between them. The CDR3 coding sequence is TGTGCCACCAAGTTTCTAGCCTACAATGAGCAGTTCTTC. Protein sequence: CATKFLAYNEQFF.

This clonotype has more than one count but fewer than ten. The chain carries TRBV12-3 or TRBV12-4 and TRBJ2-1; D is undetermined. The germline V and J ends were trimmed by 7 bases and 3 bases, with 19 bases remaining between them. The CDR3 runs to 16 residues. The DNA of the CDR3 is TGTGCCAGCACCCCTTCGGCGAGGCGGAGCTACAATGAGCAGTTCTTC. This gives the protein CASTPSARRSYNEQFF.

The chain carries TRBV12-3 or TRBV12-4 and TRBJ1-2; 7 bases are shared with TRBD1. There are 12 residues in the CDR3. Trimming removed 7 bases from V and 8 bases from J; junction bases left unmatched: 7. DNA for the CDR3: TGTGCCAGCACTACAGGGGCAGGCGGCTACACCTTC. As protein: CASTTGAGGYTF.

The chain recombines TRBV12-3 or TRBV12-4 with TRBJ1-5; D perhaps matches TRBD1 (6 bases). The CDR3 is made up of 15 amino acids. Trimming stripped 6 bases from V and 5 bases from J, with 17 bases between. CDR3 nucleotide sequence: TGTGCCAGCAGCGATCACGACAGGTATTATCAGCCCCAGCATTTT. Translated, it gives CASSDHDRYYQPQHF.

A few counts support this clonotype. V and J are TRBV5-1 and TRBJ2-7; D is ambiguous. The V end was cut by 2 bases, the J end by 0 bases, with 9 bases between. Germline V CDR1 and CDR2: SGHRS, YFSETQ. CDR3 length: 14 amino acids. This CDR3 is CASSFGPASYEQYF. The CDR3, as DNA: TGCGCCAGCAGCTTCGGGCCCGCCTCCTACGAGCAGTACTTC.

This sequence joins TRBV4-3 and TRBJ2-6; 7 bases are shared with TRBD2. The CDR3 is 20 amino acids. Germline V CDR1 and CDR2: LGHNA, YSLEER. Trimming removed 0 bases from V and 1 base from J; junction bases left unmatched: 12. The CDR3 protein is CASSQDLEGGLVSGANVLTF. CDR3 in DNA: TGCGCCAGCAGCCAAGATTTGGAGGGAGGGTTAGTTTCTGGGGCCAACGTCCTGACTTTC.

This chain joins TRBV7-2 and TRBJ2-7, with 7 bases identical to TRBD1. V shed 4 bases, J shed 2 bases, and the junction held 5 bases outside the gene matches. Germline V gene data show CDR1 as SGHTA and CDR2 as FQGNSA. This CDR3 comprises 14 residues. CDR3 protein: CASSYRTGPYEQYF. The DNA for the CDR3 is TGTGCCAGCAGCTATAGGACAGGACCCTACGAGCAGTACTTC.

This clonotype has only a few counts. CDR3: CATRPSGSSYNEQFF. As DNA, the CDR3 is TGTGCCACCCGCCCTAGCGGAAGCTCCTACAATGAGCAGTTCTTC. This chain joins TRBV24-1 and TRBJ2-1; 7 nucleotides match TRBD2. Germline V gene data show CDR1 as KGHDR and CDR2 as SFDVKD. J was trimmed by 0 bases and V by 9 bases; bases with no gene match: 7. The CDR3 has 15 amino acids.